Listed below are T cell receptor beta chains from one sample, sequenced in a study of shared clonotypes between healthy human individuals. Some clones are missing from TCRdb's copy, which holds only in-frame ones; the method was immunoSEQ multiplex PCR. The data contain millions of clones, 90% to 95% of them singletons. Input material: naive CD4+ T cells from PBMCs. The receptors were sampled from a man in his late teens or twenties in good health. Some clones in this sample may be carry-over from other donors' samples. CDR3s include the opening cysteine and the closing phenylalanine or tryptophan. The order of the fields is J gene, D gene, V gene, clone size, CDR3 DNA, CDR3 protein. A D gene is named only where the DNA matches it firmly. Where a row states a size, it is once, few, many or the class of an expanded clone; other rows omit it.

TRBJ1-5	-	TRBV4-2	-	TGTGCCAGCAGCCAACCAGGGGTAGGGACTCAGCCCCAGCATTTT	CASSQPGVGTQPQHF
TRBJ2-5	-	TRBV18	-	TGTGCCAGCTCCCCGGGGAGCACAGAGACCCAGTACTTC	CASSPGSTETQYF
TRBJ2-7	-	TRBV5-1	-	TGCGCCAGCAGCTTGGGGCAGAACTTCGAGCAGTACTTC	CASSLGQNFEQYF
TRBJ2-7	-	TRBV10-2	-	TGCGCCAGCAGTGAGTCGCGGGGAGCCCGTATCCACGAGCAGTACTTC	CASSESRGARIHEQYF
TRBJ1-1	-	TRBV11-1	few	TGTGCCAGCAGCGGGCCGAGGTCAGGGAACACTGAAGCTTTCTTT	CASSGPRSGNTEAFF
TRBJ2-3	-	TRBV28	once	TGTGCCAGCAGCCCTTGGGGTAGCGCCACAGATACGCAGTATTTT	CASSPWGSATDTQYF
TRBJ1-4	-	TRBV19	-	TGTGCCAGTAGCAATACCCGGGGCCGCATTGATGAAAAACTGTTTTTT	CASSNTRGRIDEKLFF
TRBJ2-3	-	TRBV18	-	TGTGCCAGCTCACCACCGGGTGCGGGATGGGCAGATACGCAGTATTTT	CASSPPGAGWADTQYF
TRBJ2-3	TRBD2	TRBV29-1	-	TGCAGCGCTCGCCCGGCTAGCGGGAGTCAATTAGATACGCAGTATTTT	CSARPASGSQLDTQYF
TRBJ1-1	-	TRBV10-3	-	TGTGCCATCAGTTCAGGGCCTTTGAGGGACACTGAAGCTTTCTTT	CAISSGPLRDTEAFF
TRBJ2-7	-	TRBV10-3	-	TGTGCCATCAGCCTCGGTGGGGGCGAGCAGTACTTC	CAISLGGGEQYF
TRBJ2-3	-	TRBV7-8	-	TGTGCCAGCAGCTTAGCCGGGGTGACCGGTTCGGCGACGCAGTATTTT	CASSLAGVTGSATQYF
TRBJ1-5	-	TRBV7-3	-	TGTGCCAGCAGACCCGAGCAGGGAAGCAATCAGCCCCAGCATTTT	CASRPEQGSNQPQHF
TRBJ2-7	TRBD2	TRBV28	-	TGTGCCAGCTGCTGTGTCCCGGGACTAGCGGGAGTGAGGGAGCAGTACTTC	CASCCVPGLAGVREQYF
TRBJ1-1	-	TRBV5-1	-	TGCGCCAGCAGCTTGGGGGCATATAGTGGCACTGAAGCTTTCTTT	CASSLGAYSGTEAFF
TRBJ2-7	TRBD2	TRBV5-1	-	TGCGCCAGCAGGGGGGGACTAGCTCTGGGAGAGCAGTACTTC	CASRGGLALGEQYF
TRBJ1-5	TRBD1	TRBV28	once	TGTGCCAGCGGCGACAGGGGACCGTCAAGTCAGCCCCAGCATTTT	CASGDRGPSSQPQHF
TRBJ2-7	-	TRBV2	-	TGTGCCAGCAGCCAAATTGGCGACGAGCAGTACTTC	CASSQIGDEQYF
TRBJ1-2	-	TRBV20-1	-	TGCAGTGCTACGGGGCACTATGGCTACACCTTC	CSATGHYGYTF
TRBJ2-3	-	TRBV5-4	-	TGTGCCAGCAGCGACCCAACTAAAGGTAGAGGGGATACGCAGTATTTT	CASSDPTKGRGDTQYF
TRBJ1-5	-	TRBV10-3	few	TGTGCCATCAGCAATAACAGGTATAGCAATCAGCCCCAGCATTTT	CAISNNRYSNQPQHF
TRBJ2-3	-	TRBV5-1	-	TGCGCCAGCAGTTCTGAGGGGTTTGTCGATACGCAGTATTTT	CASSSEGFVDTQYF
TRBJ2-7	TRBD1	TRBV5-4	-	TGTGCCAGCAGCCCCGGACAGGGGGTTAGCTACGAGCAGTACTTC	CASSPGQGVSYEQYF
TRBJ2-7	-	TRBV7-9	-	TGTGCCAGCAGCCCCCAGGTCGAGCAGTACTTC	CASSPQVEQYF
TRBJ2-4	TRBD1	TRBV19	-	TGTGCCAGTAGTATAGGACAGGGTGGGAACATTCAGTACTTC	CASSIGQGGNIQYF
TRBJ2-5	-	TRBV29-1	-	TGCAGCGTTAGCATAATACCGGGAGTTCTGGAGACCCAGTACTTC	CSVSIIPGVLETQYF
TRBJ2-7	-	TRBV5-5	-	TGTGCCAGCAGCTTGCTGGGCGGAGACTCCTACGAGCAGTACTTC	CASSLLGGDSYEQYF
TRBJ2-3	-	TRBV6-1	-	TGTGCCAGCACCATAACCTTCACGTCGGCGCAGTATTTT	CASTITFTSAQYF
TRBJ2-1	TRBD2	TRBV25-1	-	TGTGCCAGCAGTGCCGCCGGGACTAGCCCAGGCAGTGAGCAGTTCTTC	CASSAAGTSPGSEQFF
TRBJ2-3	-	TRBV28	-	TGTGCCAGCAGTCTGCCCATCAGGGCAGGGGATCCCGGAGATACGCAGTATTTT	CASSLPIRAGDPGDTQYF
TRBJ2-2	TRBD2	TRBV7-9	-	TGTGCCAGCAGCCGACCTGGGAGTAGCGGGAGCGCCGCCGGGGAGCTGTTTTTT	CASSRPGSSGSAAGELFF
TRBJ2-3	-	TRBV5-1	once	TGCGCCAGCAGCTTGAGGGCAGAGACGCAGTATTTT	CASSLRAETQYF
TRBJ1-2	TRBD1	TRBV5-1	-	TGCGCCAGCAGCTTGGCCCTAACCCGAAAACCCGGGACAGCGATTTATGGCTACACCTTC	CASSLALTRKPGTAIYGYTF
TRBJ2-3	-	TRBV4-3	-	TGCGCCAGCAGCCAAGATCTACGGGGTCCTAATACGCAGTATTTT	CASSQDLRGPNTQYF
TRBJ1-1	-	TRBV29-1	-	TGCAGCGTTCCCCTACCCACTGAAGCTTTCTTT	CSVPLPTEAFF
TRBJ1-1	-	TRBV28	-	TGTGCCAGCAGTTTGGGGTCAACAAACACTGAAGCTTTCTTT	CASSLGSTNTEAFF
TRBJ1-3	-	TRBV9	-	TGTGCCAGCAGCGCAAGGGACGGCTCTGGAAACACCATATATTTT	CASSARDGSGNTIYF
TRBJ2-2	-	TRBV10-3	-	TGTGCCAACAACACCGGGGAGCTGTTTTTT	CANNTGELFF
TRBJ2-3	TRBD2	TRBV9	-	TGTGCCAGCAGCACCGGGACTAGAGACCCAGATACGCAGTATTTT	CASSTGTRDPDTQYF
TRBJ2-5	-	TRBV9	-	TGTGCCAGCAGCGTAGGGCAGCGAGAAGAGACCCAGTACTTC	CASSVGQREETQYF
TRBJ1-3	TRBD1	TRBV7-8	-	TGTGCCAGCAGCCAGGGACAGGGCCTCTCTGGAAACACCATATATTTT	CASSQGQGLSGNTIYF
TRBJ2-3	-	TRBV19	-	TGTGCCAGTAGTATGGCAGATACGCAGTATTTT	CASSMADTQYF
TRBJ1-5	-	TRBV7-2	-	TGTGCCAGCAGCCCCATGGGGGGGGCTAATCAGCCCCAGCATTTT	CASSPMGGANQPQHF
TRBJ2-7	-	TRBV28	-	TGTGCCAGCAGTCCCCTAGGGGGCGAGCAGTACTTC	CASSPLGGEQYF
TRBJ2-3	TRBD1	TRBV5-6	-	TGTGCCAGCAGCTCCGGGACAGGGAGCGCAGATACGCAGTATTTT	CASSSGTGSADTQYF
TRBJ2-7	-	TRBV4-1	-	TGCGCCAGCAGCCAAGTTGGATCCTACGAGCAGTACTTC	CASSQVGSYEQYF
TRBJ1-2	-	TRBV6-5	-	TGTGCCAGCAGTCGAACTCGGGGTACCTATGGCTACACCTTC	CASSRTRGTYGYTF
TRBJ2-4	TRBD1	TRBV14	-	TGTGCCAGCAGCCAAAGGGGACAGTTACTAGCCAAAAACATTCAGTACTTC	CASSQRGQLLAKNIQYF
TRBJ1-4	-	TRBV27	-	TGTGCCAGCAGTCGGACCGCAACTAATGAAAAACTGTTTTTT	CASSRTATNEKLFF
TRBJ2-7	-	TRBV25-1	-	TGTGCCAGCAGTACCGGGACCTATTCCTACGAGCAGTACTTC	CASSTGTYSYEQYF
TRBJ2-7	TRBD1	TRBV7-2	-	TGTGCCAGCAGCTTAGGGACAGGGGTGGGCCCCTACGAGCAGTACTTC	CASSLGTGVGPYEQYF
TRBJ2-4	-	TRBV13	-	TGTGCCAGCAGCCTAACCACGCGTAGGGTGGAGGGAAACATTCAGTACTTC	CASSLTTRRVEGNIQYF
TRBJ1-1	-	TRBV18	few	TGTGCCAGCTCACGGAGCACTGAAGCTTTCTTT	CASSRSTEAFF
TRBJ2-7	TRBD2	TRBV28	-	TGTGCCAGCATATCTAGCGGGAGCCTCTCCTACGAGCAGTACTTC	CASISSGSLSYEQYF
TRBJ1-5	-	TRBV28	-	TGTGCCAGCAGCCTACAGGGAGGGTGGCAGCCCCAGCATTTT	CASSLQGGWQPQHF
TRBJ1-3	-	TRBV11-3	-	TGTGCCAGCAGCTTCGGAGGGGGACACACCATATATTTT	CASSFGGGHTIYF
TRBJ2-2	TRBD1	TRBV30	-	TGTGCCTGGAGTGGCTGGGCAGGGGGCGTAACCGGGGAGCTGTTTTTT	CAWSGWAGGVTGELFF
TRBJ1-5	-	TRBV2	few	TGTGCCAGCAGTGATAGGGGTCAGCCCCAGCATTTT	CASSDRGQPQHF
TRBJ1-3	-	TRBV4-1	-	TGCGCCAGCAGCCAAGAGAGGCGGAGCTCTGGAAACACCATATATTTT	CASSQERRSSGNTIYF
TRBJ1-6	-	TRBV6-5	-	TGTGCCAGCAGTTACGACGGAGCAGGGAGGAATTCACCCCTCCACTTT	CASSYDGAGRNSPLHF